A selection of T cell receptor beta chains follows, all from one sample in a study of PD-1 blockade in classical Hodgkin lymphoma. Some clones are missing from TCRdb's copy, which holds only in-frame ones; the method was immunoSEQ multiplex PCR. Among some 90,000 clones, about 83% were seen once, and the ten largest hold approximately 17%. Source: peripheral blood mononuclear cells (PBMCs), taken before the fourth cycle of nivolumab. These TCRs come from a human donor with classical Hodgkin lymphoma. CDR3s include the opening cysteine and the closing phenylalanine or tryptophan. D genes are given only for firm matches. Clone sizes are given selectively: once, few, many, or a class where the clone is expanded.

TRBJ2-7,TRBV30,.,.,TGTGCCTGGGGGAGTTTCTACGAGCAGTACTTC,CAWGSFYEQYF
TRBJ2-1,TRBV27,few,TRBD2,TGTGCCAGCAGTTTAACCGGGACTAGCGGCTACAATGAGCAGTTCTTC,CASSLTGTSGYNEQFF
TRBJ2-2,TRBV7-2,.,.,TGTGCCAGCAGCTACAGGACTGGCACCGGGGAGCTGTTTTTT,CASSYRTGTGELFF
TRBJ2-2,TRBV19,.,TRBD2,TGTGCCAGTAGTATACGGCTAGCGGGAGGAGCCGGGGAGCTGTTTTTT,CASSIRLAGGAGELFF
TRBJ2-1,TRBV14,few,.,TGTGCCAGCAGCCAAGGCAACAACAGGGAGCAGTTCTTC,CASSQGNNREQFF
TRBJ2-1,TRBV7-8,.,.,TGTGCCAGCAGCTTATCGCCAGGGCTCGTCAATGAGCAGTTCTTC,CASSLSPGLVNEQFF
TRBJ2-7,TRBV10-3,.,TRBD2,TGTGCCATCAGCGGACTAGCGGGAGTCGGGGAAAGCTACGAGCAGTACTTC,CAISGLAGVGESYEQYF
TRBJ1-1,TRBV19,.,.,TGTGCCAGTAGTCCAAAGAGGGGTCCGGGCACTGAAGCTTTCTTT,CASSPKRGPGTEAFF
TRBJ2-6,TRBV5-1,once,.,TGCGCCAGCAGCCCGGGAGCACTAGCTGGGGCCAACGTCCTGACTTTC,CASSPGALAGANVLTF
TRBJ2-1,TRBV28,.,TRBD2,TGTGCCAGCAGACGGGAGGGCCGCTACAATGAGCAGTTCTTC,CASRREGRYNEQFF
TRBJ2-7,TRBV18,.,.,TGTGCCAGCTCACCAACGTCAGGGTTCGACGAGCAGTACTTC,CASSPTSGFDEQYF
TRBJ2-1,TRBV5-1,.,.,TGCGCCAGCAGCTTGGGAGCAGGAGTGAATGAGCAGTTCTTC,CASSLGAGVNEQFF
TRBJ1-2,TRBV28,.,.,TGTGCCAGCAGTTCTCCGGGGGGCGGTGGTGGCTACACCTTC,CASSSPGGGGGYTF
TRBJ2-1,TRBV30,.,.,TGTGCCTGGAGTACAGGCTACAATGAGCAGTTCTTC,CAWSTGYNEQFF
TRBJ2-3,TRBV27,.,.,TGTGCCCGCACCCCCGGGACTCCCTCAAGAGATACGCAGTATTTT,CARTPGTPSRDTQYF
TRBJ1-5,TRBV12-5,.,TRBD1,TGTGCTAGTGGTTTCGGACAGGGCAATCAGCCCCAGCATTTT,CASGFGQGNQPQHF
TRBJ2-6,TRBV4-3,.,.,TGCGCCAGCAGCCAAGGGGGGGACAGTTACTCTGGGGCCAACGTCCTGACTTTC,CASSQGGDSYSGANVLTF
TRBJ2-3,TRBV5-8,.,.,TGTGCCAGCACCCCGGGGGTTATTAGCACAGATACGCAGTATTTT,CASTPGVISTDTQYF
TRBJ1-4,TRBV5-8,.,TRBD1,TGTGCCAGCAGCGGGGGACAGGTCGCAACTAATGAAAAACTGTTTTTT,CASSGGQVATNEKLFF
TRBJ1-1,TRBV7-8,.,.,TGTGCCAGCAGCTTATTGTCGGGGCTTGGCGGGAGCACTGAAGCTTTCTTT,CASSLLSGLGGSTEAFF
TRBJ2-7,TRBV7-6,.,.,TGTGCCAGCAGCTTAGCGGGGGGACCCTCCTACGAGCAGTACTTC,CASSLAGGPSYEQYF
TRBJ2-5,TRBV10-1,.,.,TGCGCCAGCAGTGAGTCGGAATTTCGGGAGACCCAGTACTTC,CASSESEFRETQYF
TRBJ1-2,TRBV7-9,few,.,TGTGCCAGCACCCCGCGTATGGGCCTCGATGGCTACACCTTC,CASTPRMGLDGYTF
TRBJ2-5,TRBV11-2,.,TRBD2,TGTGCCAGCAGCTTAGCCCCACCGGGGGCGGGAGGAGAGACCCAGTACTTC,CASSLAPPGAGGETQYF
TRBJ2-1,TRBV13,.,.,TGTGCCAGCAGCTTAGCCGTCCTGGGCGGCTCCTACAATGAGCAGTTCTTC,CASSLAVLGGSYNEQFF
TRBJ1-1,TRBV5-4,.,.,TGTGCCAGCAGCTTGGATACGGGAAAAGCTTTCTTT,CASSLDTGKAFF
TRBJ2-7,TRBV5-4,.,TRBD2,TGTGCCGGGCGGGACTACCCCCTCCACGAGCAGTACTTC,CAGRDYPLHEQYF
TRBJ1-2,TRBV7-2,few,.,TGTGCCAGCAGCTTAGCTCGAGGGACCCTGCATGGCTACACCTTC,CASSLARGTLHGYTF
TRBJ2-3,TRBV19,.,.,TGTGCCAGTAGTACACGACTAGTGACAGATACGCAGTATTTT,CASSTRLVTDTQYF
TRBJ2-2,TRBV4-3,once,TRBD2,TGCGCCAGCAGCTATCTAGCGGGAGACACCGGGGAGCTGTTTTTT,CASSYLAGDTGELFF
TRBJ2-7,TRBV7-6,.,.,TGTGCCAGCAGCTTCGATAGAGGTGGAGTCTACGAGCAGTACTTC,CASSFDRGGVYEQYF
TRBJ2-5,TRBV28,.,TRBD2,TGTGCCAGCACACAAATTGGAGCGGGAGCTCAAGAGACCCAGTACTTC,CASTQIGAGAQETQYF
TRBJ1-2,TRBV6-5,.,TRBD1,TGTGCCAGCACGGGACAGAACACTTATGGCTACACCTTC,CASTGQNTYGYTF
TRBJ1-2,TRBV7-2,.,.,TGTGCCAGCAGCTTAGCCGCGGGAGGCTACACCTTC,CASSLAAGGYTF
TRBJ2-3,TRBV2,.,TRBD2,TGTGCCATCAAAAAACCGGGAGGGCCAGATACGCAGTATTTT,CAIKKPGGPDTQYF
TRBJ2-6,TRBV19,.,.,TGTGCCAGTAGTACGTTAGGGGCCGGGGAGGGGGCCAACGTCCTGACTTTC,CASSTLGAGEGANVLTF
TRBJ2-7,TRBV28,.,.,TGTGCCAGCAGCCCCTGGGGGGACAGCGCCTACGAGCAGTACTTC,CASSPWGDSAYEQYF
TRBJ2-3,TRBV7-3,.,TRBD2,TGTGCCAGCAGCTTACCCCGGGGCGGGGGAGTCACAGATACGCAGTATTTT,CASSLPRGGGVTDTQYF
TRBJ1-1,TRBV5-1,.,TRBD1,TGCGCCAGTTACCTCGACAGGGGGGAAGCTTTCTTT,CASYLDRGEAFF
TRBJ2-6,TRBV6-1,.,TRBD1,TGTGCCAGCAGTGTGGGACAGGGCCTCTCTGGGGCCAACGTCCTGACTTTC,CASSVGQGLSGANVLTF